The rows below give T cell receptor beta chains drawn from one sample of a study of cytomegalovirus exposure and HLA in healthy donors. Sequenced by immunoSEQ multiplex PCR; TCRdb stores in-frame clones only, minus some. The data contain 150,000 to 200,000 clones, 80% of them singletons. The material sequenced was PBMCs. The source of these receptors is a woman in her thirties or forties in good health and CMV-seronegative. Both conserved end residues are part of each CDR3. The order of the fields is CDR3 protein, CDR3 DNA, D gene, clone size, V gene, J gene. D genes are given only for firm matches. Clone size appears in some rows only: once, few, many, or a class for an expanded clone.

CASSLGLAGATDTQYF,TGTGCCAGCAGCTTAGGACTAGCGGGGGCCACAGATACGCAGTATTTT,TRBD2,NA,TRBV13,TRBJ2-3
CASSPPSLANEQFF,TGTGCCAGCTCACCTCCTAGCTTGGCCAATGAGCAGTTCTTC,NA,NA,TRBV18,TRBJ2-1
CASSLDGTGSEKLFF,TGCGCCAGCAGCCTGGATGGGACAGGGAGCGAAAAACTGTTTTTT,TRBD1,NA,TRBV5-1,TRBJ1-4
CASSSRGTTDTQYF,TGTGCCAGCAGCTCCCGGGGAACCACAGATACGCAGTATTTT,NA,NA,TRBV7-2,TRBJ2-3
CASSIRGTDYEQYF,TGTGCCAGTAGTATTAGAGGGACAGACTACGAGCAGTACTTC,TRBD1,NA,TRBV19,TRBJ2-7
CASSQRVLSGTDTQYF,TGCGCCAGCAGCCAGCGGGTCCTAAGCGGCACAGATACGCAGTATTTT,NA,NA,TRBV4-1,TRBJ2-3
CASSFRDSSYEQYF,TGTGCCAGCAGCTTTAGGGACAGCTCCTACGAGCAGTACTTC,TRBD1,NA,TRBV7-2,TRBJ2-7
CASSLGQANTGELFF,TGTGCCAGCAGTTTGGGACAGGCGAACACCGGGGAGCTGTTTTTT,TRBD1,few,TRBV11-3,TRBJ2-2
CASSLGETGKFTEAFF,TGCGCCAGCAGCTTGGGAGAAACAGGGAAGTTCACTGAAGCTTTCTTT,NA,NA,TRBV5-1,TRBJ1-1
CASSLVIGRSGNSQYF,TGTGCCAGCAGTTTAGTCATAGGTCGTTCTGGAAACAGTCAGTACTTC,NA,few,TRBV28,TRBJ2-4
CASSLPDRRLHGYTF,TGTGCCAGCAGTTTACCGGACAGGAGATTACATGGCTACACCTTC,TRBD1,NA,TRBV28,TRBJ1-2
CAISDPYREGDYGYTF,TGTGCCATCAGTGACCCGTACAGGGAAGGGGACTATGGCTACACCTTC,NA,few,TRBV10-3,TRBJ1-2
CASSQENRFENAGELFF,TGCGCCAGCAGCCAAGAAAACAGGTTTGAAAACGCCGGGGAGCTGTTTTTT,NA,NA,TRBV4-1,TRBJ2-2
CSVALQETQYF,TGCAGTGTAGCGTTACAAGAGACCCAGTACTTC,NA,once,TRBV20-1,TRBJ2-5
CASSLGENSPLHF,TGCGCCAGCAGCTTGGGGGAGAATTCACCCCTCCACTTT,NA,NA,TRBV5-1,TRBJ1-6
CASRPLGRDFRNPYEQYF,TGTGCCAGCAGACCTCTCGGGCGGGATTTCCGAAACCCCTACGAGCAGTACTTC,NA,NA,TRBV7-2,TRBJ2-7
CASSQNPRFQETQYF,TGTGCCAGCAGCCAAAACCCGAGGTTTCAAGAGACCCAGTACTTC,NA,once,TRBV6-5,TRBJ2-5
CASSPPGGMETQYF,TGTGCCAGCTCACCACCAGGGGGTATGGAGACCCAGTACTTC,NA,NA,TRBV18,TRBJ2-5
CASSRTSGVYEQYF,TGTGCCAGCAGCCGGACTAGCGGGGTTTACGAGCAGTACTTC,TRBD2,NA,TRBV11-2,TRBJ2-7
CASSYTGGSYEQYF,TGTGCCAGCAGTTACACAGGGGGCAGCTACGAGCAGTACTTC,TRBD1,NA,TRBV6-5,TRBJ2-7
CAIKGLTNTGELFF,TGTGCCATCAAGGGACTAACGAACACCGGGGAGCTGTTTTTT,TRBD2,few,TRBV10-3,TRBJ2-2
CASVVVPGLNNEQFF,TGTGCCAGCGTGGTTGTTCCGGGACTTAACAATGAGCAGTTCTTC,NA,NA,TRBV2,TRBJ2-1
CASSFTPPGTRSYEQYF,TGTGCCAGCAGCTTTACCCCGCCGGGGACTAGATCCTACGAGCAGTACTTC,TRBD2,NA,TRBV7-8,TRBJ2-7
CASSPGQGVYEQYF,TGTGCCAGCTCACCGGGACAGGGAGTCTACGAGCAGTACTTC,TRBD1,once,TRBV18,TRBJ2-7
CASSQSGRATYNEQFF,TGTGCCAGCAGCCAAAGCGGGAGGGCCACCTACAATGAGCAGTTCTTC,TRBD2,NA,TRBV4-2,TRBJ2-1
CASRRGGGLGEQYF,TGCGCCAGCAGGCGAGGGGGGGGCCTTGGGGAGCAGTACTTC,NA,NA,TRBV5-1,TRBJ2-7
CASSYPAGGPNEQFF,TGTGCCAGCAGTTACCCTGCGGGAGGCCCCAATGAGCAGTTCTTC,TRBD2,NA,TRBV28,TRBJ2-1
CASSLRGTANTEAFF,TGTGCCAGCAGCTTACGCGGCACTGCGAACACTGAAGCTTTCTTT,NA,NA,TRBV5-4,TRBJ1-1
CASSPGLAGRCYF,TGTGCCAGCAGCCCAGGACTAGCGGGACGGTGTTACTTC,TRBD2,NA,TRBV9,TRBJ2-7
CASSLKMSLPPMNTEAFF,TGTGCCAGCAGCTTAAAGATGTCCCTTCCCCCTATGAACACTGAAGCTTTCTTT,NA,NA,TRBV7-9,TRBJ1-1
CASSSPPDNEQFF,TGTGCCAGCAGCTCCCCTCCCGACAATGAGCAGTTCTTC,NA,NA,TRBV7-9,TRBJ2-1
CASTPLGLAGNYEQYF,TGTGCCAGCACCCCCCTCGGACTAGCGGGGAACTACGAGCAGTACTTC,TRBD2,NA,TRBV28,TRBJ2-7
CASSEYGGNEQFF,TGTGCCAGCAGTGAATATGGAGGCAATGAGCAGTTCTTC,NA,NA,TRBV25-1,TRBJ2-1
CASSLAGVANTEAFF,TGCGCCAGCAGCTTGGCAGGGGTAGCGAACACTGAAGCTTTCTTT,NA,few,TRBV5-1,TRBJ1-1
CASSLSGNEQFF,TGTGCCAGCAGCTTAAGCGGAAATGAGCAGTTCTTC,NA,NA,TRBV7-8,TRBJ2-1
CASSLIRGVQPQHF,TGTGCCAGCAGCTTGATACGGGGGGTTCAGCCCCAGCATTTT,NA,NA,TRBV5-8,TRBJ1-5
CASSYSVRGGANVLTF,TGTGCCAGCAGTTACTCGGTCCGGGGGGGGGCCAACGTCCTGACTTTC,NA,NA,TRBV10-3,TRBJ2-6
CASSTATVGHNADTQYF,TGTGCCAGCAGCACAGCGACCGTGGGACACAACGCAGATACGCAGTATTTT,NA,NA,TRBV11-2,TRBJ2-3
CASSFRDRGYTF,TGTGCCAGCAGTTTCCGGGACAGGGGCTACACCTTC,TRBD1,NA,TRBV28,TRBJ1-2
CASTPGAGGSYNEQFF,TGTGCCAGTACCCCGGGGGCGGGAGGATCCTACAATGAGCAGTTCTTC,TRBD2,NA,TRBV19,TRBJ2-1
CASSHGQGNTEAFF,TGCGCCAGCAGCCACGGACAGGGGAACACTGAAGCTTTCTTT,TRBD1,NA,TRBV4-1,TRBJ1-1
CASSHPTDIETQYF,TGCGCCAGCAGCCACCCGACAGATATAGAGACCCAGTACTTC,NA,NA,TRBV4-1,TRBJ2-5
CASSTRQGVGIQYF,TGTGCCAGCAGCACCCGACAGGGTGTAGGCATTCAGTACTTC,TRBD1,NA,TRBV7-2,TRBJ2-4
CSPDTAYGYTF,TGCAGCCCTGACACGGCCTATGGCTACACCTTC,NA,NA,TRBV20-1,TRBJ1-2
CASRATGEITEAFF,TGTGCCAGCAGGGCGACAGGGGAAATAACTGAAGCTTTCTTT,TRBD1,NA,TRBV28,TRBJ1-1
CASSLPRQSTVIGGYEQYF,TGTGCCAGCAGTTTACCCCGACAGTCGACCGTTATAGGTGGTTACGAGCAGTACTTC,NA,NA,TRBV28,TRBJ2-7
CASSFLGTDEKLFF,TGTGCCAGCAGTTTCCTAGGGACAGATGAAAAACTGTTTTTT,TRBD1,NA,TRBV27,TRBJ1-4